These 7 T cell receptor beta chains were sequenced from one sample in a study of blood T cell repertoires in COVID-19. TCRdb's copy holds only in-frame clones and misses some; the assay was immunoSEQ multiplex PCR. Counted here are about 170,000 clones, 65% to 85% occurring once; the ten biggest clones make up around 20%. Sequenced material: peripheral blood. Source of these receptors: a woman between 65 and 79 years old who had recovered from COVID-19.

This chain's CDR3 is CATSRGSSGGETQYF. DNA of the CDR3: TGTGCCACCAGCAGAGGGAGTTCGGGGGGGGAGACCCAGTACTTC. The V call is TRBV15, the J call TRBJ2-5; 8 bases agree with TRBD2. The V gene's germline CDR1 is LNHNV and CDR2 YYDKDF (reference sequence). J gave up 5 bases and V 1 base, and 6 bases lay outside the gene matches. There are 15 residues in the CDR3.

The chain links TRBV19 to TRBJ2-7; D ambiguous. Trimming removed 7 bases from V and 3 bases from J, with 7 bases in between. Germline loops: CDR1 LNHDA, CDR2 SQIVND (reference sequence). The CDR3 loop spans 11 amino acids. The CDR3 sequence: CASKSGYEQYF. CDR3 coding DNA: TGTGCCAGTAAGTCCGGCTACGAGCAGTACTTC.

This clone has just one count. The chain recombines TRBV6-2 or TRBV6-3 with TRBJ2-7, with D uncertain. CDR1 is MNHEY and CDR2 is SVGEGT in the germline V gene. The V and J ends lost 6 bases and 1 base respectively, with 22 bases between them. This CDR3 spans 17 amino acids. The CDR3 coding sequence is TGTGCCAGCAGCCCGCTCCCAGGCAGGCGACCTTCCTACGAGCAGTACTTC. Amino acid sequence: CASSPLPGRRPSYEQYF.

Note on this clone: Other DNA variants within this sample encode the same CDR3. The rearrangement uses TRBV5-1 and TRBJ1-1, with D perhaps TRBD1 (5 bases). CDR1 and CDR2 from the germline V gene are SGHRS and YFSETQ. V lost 2 bases, J lost 0 bases, and 8 bases lay in between. The CDR3 length is 14 residues. CDR3 nucleotides: TGCGCCAGCAGCTTAGGGGCCCTGAACACTGAAGCTTTCTTT. This gives the protein CASSLGALNTEAFF.

The chain has TRBV5-1 and TRBJ1-5; 8 bases are shared with TRBD1. V lost 4 bases, J lost 5 bases, and 2 bases stayed unmatched. Germline loops: CDR1 SGHRS, CDR2 YFSETQ. The CDR3 runs 13 residues. The CDR3 protein is CASSQGADQPQHF. In DNA form, the CDR3 reads TGCGCCAGCAGCCAGGGGGCCGATCAGCCCCAGCATTTT. The full variable domain, rest sourced from reference TRBV5-1 and TRBJ1-5, is KAGVTQTPRYLIKTRGQQVTLSCSPISGHRSVSWYQQTPGQGLQFLFEYFSETQRNKGNFPGRFSGRQFSNSRSEMNVSTLELGDSALYLCASSQGADQPQHFGDGTRLSIL.

This clone was found a few times. The V gene is TRBV2, the J gene TRBJ2-7; D uncertain. Germline V gene lookup returns CDR1 SNHLY and CDR2 FYNNEI. The CDR3 extends over 12 amino acids. V was shortened by 2 bases and J by 1 base, with 3 bases between the two germline ends. The CDR3 spells CASSEQSYEQYF. DNA for the CDR3: TGTGCCAGCAGTGAACAGTCCTACGAGCAGTACTTC.

As DNA, the CDR3 is TGTGCCAGCAGCTTACGCTCCGACAGAAACTATGGCTACACCTTC. Its translation is CASSLRSDRNYGYTF. The rearrangement links TRBV7-2 to TRBJ1-2; D may be TRBD1 (5 bases). The CDR3 spans 15 residues. The germline gives CDR1 SGHTA, CDR2 FQGNSA. Trimming removed 2 bases from V and 2 bases from J, with 12 bases in between.